The TCR beta chain under discussion was sequenced for a study of blood T cells in healthy people across ages. CDR3 size: 15 residues. The ends were cut back, 7 bases at V and 4 bases at J, with 16 bases in the middle. The germline CDR1 and CDR2 sequences are MDHEN and SYDVKM. The use of a sample-barcoded 5' primer and a J-beta primer mix characterized a second PCR of roughly 7 to 11 cycles. A single record per CDR3 protein comes from TCRdb applying MiXCR to the 5' RACE reads. Of hundreds of thousands of distinct CDR3 sequences in the sample, just under 25% are singletons; the top ten hold 9.4%. These data were also filed under a second study, of T cells of mothers and their children.

This chain joins TRBV28 and TRBJ1-4; D call uncertain. This receptor was taken from a boy aged 10-17 years in good health. Sequenced input: blood. As DNA, the CDR3 is TGTGCCAGCACCCGGAATCGGGAGTTTAATGAAAAACTGTTTTTT. Its translation is CASTRNREFNEKLFF.